This T cell receptor (beta chain) originates from a study of cytomegalovirus exposure and HLA in healthy donors. Overall study results and limits: Some public TCRs appeared in many individuals, while most sequences were rare. Later analysis showed TCR association rates varying by HLA locus, highest for DRB1 and lowest for HLA-C. The presence/absence work took it that sequencing depth was about the same across donors. A highly shared variant cluster was judged a likely technical artifact.

This PCR relied on a set of 60 Vbeta primers and 13 Jbeta primers. Measured with immunoSEQ multiplex PCR; TCRdb has only the in-frame clones, and not every one. The data hold approximately 170,000 clones, with around 75% observed a single time. This CDR3 comprises 14 residues. Germline loops: CDR1 SGHTA, CDR2 FQGNSA. V dropped 3 bases and J dropped 5 bases, with 13 bases sitting between them. On this clone itself: What it binds is not known.

The gene calls are TRBV7-2 and TRBJ1-1; a weak D match, TRBD1 (5 bases). Sequencing input: PBMCs. The TCR comes from a male donor in good health and CMV-seronegative. CDR3 bases: TGTGCCAGCAGCTTGGGGCAGCGTAGGACTGAAGCTTTCTTT. Encoded protein: CASSLGQRRTEAFF.